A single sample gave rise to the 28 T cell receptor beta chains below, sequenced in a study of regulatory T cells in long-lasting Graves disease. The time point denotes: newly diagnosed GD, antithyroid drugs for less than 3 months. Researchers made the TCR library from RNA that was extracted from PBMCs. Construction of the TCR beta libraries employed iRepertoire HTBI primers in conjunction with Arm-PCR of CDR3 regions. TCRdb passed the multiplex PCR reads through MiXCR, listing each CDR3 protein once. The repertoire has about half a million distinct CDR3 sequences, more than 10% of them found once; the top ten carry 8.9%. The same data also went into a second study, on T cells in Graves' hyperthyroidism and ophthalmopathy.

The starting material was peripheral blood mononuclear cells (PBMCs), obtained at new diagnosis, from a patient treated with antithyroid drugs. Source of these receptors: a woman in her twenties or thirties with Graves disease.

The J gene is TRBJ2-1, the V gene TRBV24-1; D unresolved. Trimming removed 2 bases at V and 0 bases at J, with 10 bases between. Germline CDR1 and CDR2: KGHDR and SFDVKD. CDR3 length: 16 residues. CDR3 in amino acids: CATSDSDGSSYNEQFF. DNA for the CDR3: TGTGCCACCAGTGATTCAGACGGAAGCTCCTACAATGAGCAGTTCTTC.

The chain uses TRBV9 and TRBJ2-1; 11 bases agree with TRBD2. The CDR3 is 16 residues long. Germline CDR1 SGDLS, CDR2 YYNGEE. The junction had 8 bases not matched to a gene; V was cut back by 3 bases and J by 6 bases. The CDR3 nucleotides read TGTGCCAGCAGCGCCTCTCTAGCGGGAGGAATCAATGAGCAGTTCTTC. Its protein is CASSASLAGGINEQFF.

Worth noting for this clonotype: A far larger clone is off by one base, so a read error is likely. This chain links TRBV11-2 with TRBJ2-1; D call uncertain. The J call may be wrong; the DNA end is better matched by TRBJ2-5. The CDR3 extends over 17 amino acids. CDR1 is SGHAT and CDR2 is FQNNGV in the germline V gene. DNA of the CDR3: TGTGGCAGCAGCTTACCGGGTCAGATTGTGGGTTCAGAGACCCAGTACTTC. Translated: CGSSLPGQIVGSETQYF.

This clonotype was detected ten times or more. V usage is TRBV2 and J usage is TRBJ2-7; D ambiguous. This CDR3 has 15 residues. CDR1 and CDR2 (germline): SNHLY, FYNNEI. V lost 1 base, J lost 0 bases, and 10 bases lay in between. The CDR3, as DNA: TGTGCCAGCAGTGAAGGAACACTTTACTCCTACGAGCAGTACTTC. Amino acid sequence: CASSEGTLYSYEQYF.

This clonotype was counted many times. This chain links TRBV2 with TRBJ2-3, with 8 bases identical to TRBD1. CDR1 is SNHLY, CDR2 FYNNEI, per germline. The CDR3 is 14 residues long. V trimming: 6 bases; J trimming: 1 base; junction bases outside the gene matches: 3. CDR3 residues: CASSATGGTDTQYF. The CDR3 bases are TGTGCCAGCAGCGCGACAGGGGGCACAGATACGCAGTATTTT. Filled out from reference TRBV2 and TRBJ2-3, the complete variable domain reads EPEVTQTPSHQVTQMGQEVILRCVPISNHLYFYWYRQILGQKVEFLVSFYNNEISEKSEIFDDQFSVERPDGSNFTLKIRSTKLEDSAMYFCASSATGGTDTQYFGPGTRLTVL.

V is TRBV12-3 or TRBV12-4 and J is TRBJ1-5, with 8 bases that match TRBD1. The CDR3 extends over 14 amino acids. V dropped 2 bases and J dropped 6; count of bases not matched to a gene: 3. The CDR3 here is CASSLTGGSQPQHF. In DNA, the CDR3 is TGTGCCAGCAGTTTAACAGGGGGTAGTCAGCCCCAGCATTTT.

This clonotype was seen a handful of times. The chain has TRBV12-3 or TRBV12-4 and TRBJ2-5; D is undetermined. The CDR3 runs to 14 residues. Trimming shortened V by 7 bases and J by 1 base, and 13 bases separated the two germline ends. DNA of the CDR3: TGTGCCAGCACCCAACAGTGGGGCCAAGAGACCCAGTACTTC. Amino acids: CASTQQWGQETQYF.

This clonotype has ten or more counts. CDR3 in amino acids: CATSDPNTVYNEQFF. DNA for the CDR3: TGTGCCACCAGTGATCCGAACACGGTATACAATGAGCAGTTCTTC. This sequence joins TRBV24-1 and TRBJ2-1; D uncertain. CDR3 length: 15 amino acids. With 3 bases removed from V and 4 bases from J, the gap between germline ends came to 12 bases. Germline-derived CDR1 and CDR2 are KGHDR and SFDVKD.

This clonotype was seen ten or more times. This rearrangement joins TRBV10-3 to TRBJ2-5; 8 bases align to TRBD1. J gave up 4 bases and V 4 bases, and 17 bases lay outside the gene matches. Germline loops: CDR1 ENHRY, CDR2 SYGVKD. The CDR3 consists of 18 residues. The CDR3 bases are TGTGCCATCAGTGGGGCCGGGACAGGAGCTCGGGTTGTAGAGACCCAGTACTTC. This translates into CAISGAGTGARVVETQYF.

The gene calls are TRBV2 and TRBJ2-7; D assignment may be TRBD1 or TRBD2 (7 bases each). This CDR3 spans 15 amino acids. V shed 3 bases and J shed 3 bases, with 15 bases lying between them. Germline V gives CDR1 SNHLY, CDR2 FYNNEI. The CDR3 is CASSDRGGTDYEQYF. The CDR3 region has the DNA TGTGCCAGCAGTGATAGGGGGGGGACAGACTACGAGCAGTACTTC. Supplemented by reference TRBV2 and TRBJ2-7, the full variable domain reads EPEVTQTPSHQVTQMGQEVILRCVPISNHLYFYWYRQILGQKVEFLVSFYNNEISEKSEIFDDQFSVERPDGSNFTLKIRSTKLEDSAMYFCASSDRGGTDYEQYFGPGTRLTVT.

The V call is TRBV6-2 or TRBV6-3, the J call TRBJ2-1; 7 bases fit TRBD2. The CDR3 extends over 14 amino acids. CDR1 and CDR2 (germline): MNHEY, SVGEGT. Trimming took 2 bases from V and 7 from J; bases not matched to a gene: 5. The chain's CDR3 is CASSYAGVVNEQFF. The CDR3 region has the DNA TGTGCCAGCAGTTACGCGGGGGTAGTTAATGAGCAGTTCTTC.

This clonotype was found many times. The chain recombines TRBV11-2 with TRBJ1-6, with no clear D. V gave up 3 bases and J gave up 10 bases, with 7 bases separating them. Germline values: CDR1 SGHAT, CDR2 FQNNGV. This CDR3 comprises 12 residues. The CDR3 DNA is TGTGCCAGCAGCTTCCTCCAGTCACCCCTCCACTTT. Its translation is CASSFLQSPLHF. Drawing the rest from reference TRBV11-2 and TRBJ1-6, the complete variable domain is EAGVAQSPRYKIIEKRQSVAFWCNPISGHATLYWYQQILGQGPKLLIQFQNNGVVDDSQLPKDRFSAERLKGVDSTLKIQPAKLEDSAVYLCASSFLQSPLHFGNGTRLTVT.

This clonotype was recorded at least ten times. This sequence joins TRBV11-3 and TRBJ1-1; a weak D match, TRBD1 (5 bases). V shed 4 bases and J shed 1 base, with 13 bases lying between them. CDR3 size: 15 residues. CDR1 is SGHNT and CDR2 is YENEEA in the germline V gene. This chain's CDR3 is CASSSYRFWNTEAFF. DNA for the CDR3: TGTGCCAGCAGCTCTTACAGGTTCTGGAACACTGAAGCTTTCTTT.

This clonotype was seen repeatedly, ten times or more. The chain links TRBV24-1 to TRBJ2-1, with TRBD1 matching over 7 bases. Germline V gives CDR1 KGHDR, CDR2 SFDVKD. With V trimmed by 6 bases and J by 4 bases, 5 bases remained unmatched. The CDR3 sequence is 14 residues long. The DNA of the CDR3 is TGTGCCACCAGTAAGGGGACAGTGTACAATGAGCAGTTCTTC. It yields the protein CATSKGTVYNEQFF.

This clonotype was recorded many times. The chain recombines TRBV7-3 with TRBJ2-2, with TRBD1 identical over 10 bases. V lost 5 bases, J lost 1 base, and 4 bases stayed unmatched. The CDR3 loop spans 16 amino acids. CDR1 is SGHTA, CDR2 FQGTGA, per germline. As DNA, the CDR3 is TGTGCCAGCAGCCCGACAGGGGGCTTGAACACCGGGGAGCTGTTTTTT. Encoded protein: CASSPTGGLNTGELFF.

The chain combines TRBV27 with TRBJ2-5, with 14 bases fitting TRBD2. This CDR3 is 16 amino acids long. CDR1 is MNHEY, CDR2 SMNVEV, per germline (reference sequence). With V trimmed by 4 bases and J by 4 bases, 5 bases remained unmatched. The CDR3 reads CASSSGTSGRGETQYF. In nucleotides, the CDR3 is TGTGCCAGCAGTTCCGGGACTAGCGGGAGAGGAGAGACCCAGTACTTC.

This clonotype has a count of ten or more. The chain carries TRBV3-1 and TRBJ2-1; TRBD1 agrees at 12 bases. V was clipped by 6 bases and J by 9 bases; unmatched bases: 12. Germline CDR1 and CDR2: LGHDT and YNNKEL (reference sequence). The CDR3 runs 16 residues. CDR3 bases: TGTGCCAGCAGTTTCAGACGGGACAGGGGGCAGGGTGAGCAGTTCTTC. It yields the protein CASSFRRDRGQGEQFF.

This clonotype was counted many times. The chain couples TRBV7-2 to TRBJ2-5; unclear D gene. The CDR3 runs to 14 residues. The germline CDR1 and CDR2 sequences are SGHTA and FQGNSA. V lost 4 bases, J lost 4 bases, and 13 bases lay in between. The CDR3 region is CASSSKGMGETQYF. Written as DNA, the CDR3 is TGTGCCAGCAGCTCAAAGGGTATGGGAGAGACCCAGTACTTC.

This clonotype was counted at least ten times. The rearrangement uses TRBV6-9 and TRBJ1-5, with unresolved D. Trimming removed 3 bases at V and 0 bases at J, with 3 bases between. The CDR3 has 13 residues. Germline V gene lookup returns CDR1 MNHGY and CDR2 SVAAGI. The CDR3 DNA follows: TGTGCCAGCAGTTACTATAGCAATCAGCCCCAGCATTTT. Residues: CASSYYSNQPQHF.

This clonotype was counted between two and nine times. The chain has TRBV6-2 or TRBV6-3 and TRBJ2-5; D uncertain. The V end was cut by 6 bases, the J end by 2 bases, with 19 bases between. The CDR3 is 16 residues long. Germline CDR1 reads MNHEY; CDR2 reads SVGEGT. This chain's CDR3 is CASSQDHWRFQETQYF. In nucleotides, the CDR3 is TGTGCCAGCAGCCAAGATCACTGGCGGTTTCAAGAGACCCAGTACTTC.

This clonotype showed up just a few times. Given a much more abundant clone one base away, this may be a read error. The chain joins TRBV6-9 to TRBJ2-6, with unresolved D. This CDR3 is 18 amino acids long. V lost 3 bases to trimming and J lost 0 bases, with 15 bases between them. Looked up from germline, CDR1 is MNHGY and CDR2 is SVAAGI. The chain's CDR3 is CASSYPADGFSGANVLTF. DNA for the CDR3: TGTGCCAGCAGTTACCCCGCGGACGGATTCTCTGGGGCCAACGTCCTGACTTTC.

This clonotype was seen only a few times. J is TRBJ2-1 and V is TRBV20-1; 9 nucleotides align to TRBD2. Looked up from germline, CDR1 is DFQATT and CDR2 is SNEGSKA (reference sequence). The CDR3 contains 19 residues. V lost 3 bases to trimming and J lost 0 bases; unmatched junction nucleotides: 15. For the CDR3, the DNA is TGCAGTGCTAGGCCGACTAGCGGTTCGATTAAGAGCTCCTACAATGAGCAGTTCTTC. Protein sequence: CSARPTSGSIKSSYNEQFF.

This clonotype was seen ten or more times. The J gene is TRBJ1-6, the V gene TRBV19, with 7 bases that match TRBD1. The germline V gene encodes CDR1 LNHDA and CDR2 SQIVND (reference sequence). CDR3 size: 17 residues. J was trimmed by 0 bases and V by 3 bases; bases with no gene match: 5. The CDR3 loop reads CASSMRWDSSYNSPLHF. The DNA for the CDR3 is TGTGCCAGTAGTATGAGGTGGGACAGCTCCTATAATTCACCCCTCCACTTT.

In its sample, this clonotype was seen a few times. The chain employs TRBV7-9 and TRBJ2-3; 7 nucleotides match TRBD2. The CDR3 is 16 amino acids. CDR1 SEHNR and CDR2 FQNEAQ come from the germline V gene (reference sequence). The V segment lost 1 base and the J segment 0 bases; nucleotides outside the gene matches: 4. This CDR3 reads CASSLGSGTSTDTQYF. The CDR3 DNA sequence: TGTGCCAGCAGCTTAGGGAGCGGGACTAGCACAGATACGCAGTATTTT. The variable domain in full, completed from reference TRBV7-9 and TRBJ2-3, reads DTGVSQNPRHKITKRGQNVTFRCDPISEHNRLYWYRQTLGQGPEFLTYFQNEAQLEKSRLLSDRFSAERPKGSFSTLEIQRTEQGDSAMYLCASSLGSGTSTDTQYFGPGTRLTVL.

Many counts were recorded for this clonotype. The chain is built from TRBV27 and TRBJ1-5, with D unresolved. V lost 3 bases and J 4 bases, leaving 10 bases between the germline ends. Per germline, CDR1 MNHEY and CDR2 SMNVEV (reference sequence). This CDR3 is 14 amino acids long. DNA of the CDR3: TGTGCCAGCAGTTTCAAGGCAGTAAATCAGCCCCAGCATTTT. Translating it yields CASSFKAVNQPQHF.

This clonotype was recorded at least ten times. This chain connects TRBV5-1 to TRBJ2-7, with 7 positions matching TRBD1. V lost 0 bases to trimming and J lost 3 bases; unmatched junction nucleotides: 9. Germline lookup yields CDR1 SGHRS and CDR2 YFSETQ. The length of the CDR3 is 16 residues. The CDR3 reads CASSLAGTVENYEQYF. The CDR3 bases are TGCGCCAGCAGCTTGGCGGGGACAGTTGAGAACTACGAGCAGTACTTC.

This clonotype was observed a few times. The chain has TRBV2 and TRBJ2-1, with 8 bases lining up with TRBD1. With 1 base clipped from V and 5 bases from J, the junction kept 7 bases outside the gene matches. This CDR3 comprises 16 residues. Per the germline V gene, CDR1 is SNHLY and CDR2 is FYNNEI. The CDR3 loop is CASSEGPGQANNEQFF. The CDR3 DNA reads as TGTGCCAGCAGTGAAGGTCCGGGACAGGCGAACAATGAGCAGTTCTTC.

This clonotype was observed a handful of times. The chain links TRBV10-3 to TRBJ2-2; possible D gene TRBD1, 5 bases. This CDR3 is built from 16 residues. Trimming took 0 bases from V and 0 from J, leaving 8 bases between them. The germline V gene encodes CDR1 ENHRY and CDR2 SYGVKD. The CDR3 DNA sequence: TGTGCCATCAGTGAGTCTACAGGAACGAACACCGGGGAGCTGTTTTTT. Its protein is CAISESTGTNTGELFF.